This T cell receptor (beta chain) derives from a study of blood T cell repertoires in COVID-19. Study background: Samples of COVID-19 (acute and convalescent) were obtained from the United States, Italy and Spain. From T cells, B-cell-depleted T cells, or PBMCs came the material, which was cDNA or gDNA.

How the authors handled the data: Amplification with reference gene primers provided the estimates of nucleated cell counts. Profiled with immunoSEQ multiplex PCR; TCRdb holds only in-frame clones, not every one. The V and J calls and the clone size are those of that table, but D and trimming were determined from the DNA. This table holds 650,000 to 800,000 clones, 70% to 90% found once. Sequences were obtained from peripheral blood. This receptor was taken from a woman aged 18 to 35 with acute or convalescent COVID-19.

CDR3 protein: CSAGTGLMQYF. In DNA form, the CDR3 reads TGCAGTGCTGGGACAGGCCTAATGCAGTACTTC. The rearrangement joins TRBV20-1 to TRBJ2-4, with 8 bases that match TRBD1. Looked up from germline, CDR1 is DFQATT and CDR2 is SNEGSKA (reference sequence). V lost 5 bases to trimming and J lost 13 bases; unmatched junction nucleotides: 7. CDR3 size: 11 residues.